This T cell receptor beta chain was obtained from a study of cytomegalovirus exposure and HLA in healthy donors. Study-wide findings and caveats: Overall, under 200 TCR beta chains were annotated as cytomegalovirus-associated. Cytomegalovirus status, reportedly, was diagnosed with high specificity and sensitivity by the classifier.

The donors were members of the validation cohort comprising over a hundred subjects, separate from the approximately 710-subject first cohort. Comments on this clone: Its antigen remains unidentified.

Method: immunoSEQ multiplex PCR; TCRdb's copy keeps in-frame clones and lacks some. The data contain 55,000 to 80,000 clones, approximately 93% of them singletons. Per the germline V gene, CDR1 is MNHNS and CDR2 is SASEGT. The CDR3 totals 12 residues. The V and J ends lost 7 bases and 3 bases respectively, with 10 bases between them. The rearrangement links TRBV6-1 to TRBJ2-7; D not certain. Sequencing was carried out using PBMCs. The receptor comes from a man younger than 35 in good health and CMV-seropositive. CDR3 protein: CASTIGFYEQYF. The CDR3 DNA reads as TGTGCCAGCACGATCGGGTTCTACGAGCAGTACTTC.